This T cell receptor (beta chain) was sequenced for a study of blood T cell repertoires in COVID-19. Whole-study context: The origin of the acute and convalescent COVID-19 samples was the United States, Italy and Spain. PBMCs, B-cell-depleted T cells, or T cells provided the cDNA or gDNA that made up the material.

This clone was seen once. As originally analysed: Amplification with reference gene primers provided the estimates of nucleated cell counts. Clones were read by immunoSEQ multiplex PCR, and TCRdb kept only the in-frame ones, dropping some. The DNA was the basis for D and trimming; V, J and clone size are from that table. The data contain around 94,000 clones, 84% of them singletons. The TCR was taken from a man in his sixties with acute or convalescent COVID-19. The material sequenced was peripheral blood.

Written as DNA, the CDR3 is TGCGCCAGCAGCTTGAGGCCGGGGGGGGACCAAGAGACCCAGTACTTC. Translating it yields CASSLRPGGDQETQYF. The chain recombines TRBV5-1 with TRBJ2-5, with TRBD2 matching over 8 bases. In germline, CDR1 is SGHRS, CDR2 YFSETQ. The CDR3 extends over 16 amino acids. The J segment lost 0 bases and the V segment lost 1 base, leaving 5 bases of the junction unmatched.